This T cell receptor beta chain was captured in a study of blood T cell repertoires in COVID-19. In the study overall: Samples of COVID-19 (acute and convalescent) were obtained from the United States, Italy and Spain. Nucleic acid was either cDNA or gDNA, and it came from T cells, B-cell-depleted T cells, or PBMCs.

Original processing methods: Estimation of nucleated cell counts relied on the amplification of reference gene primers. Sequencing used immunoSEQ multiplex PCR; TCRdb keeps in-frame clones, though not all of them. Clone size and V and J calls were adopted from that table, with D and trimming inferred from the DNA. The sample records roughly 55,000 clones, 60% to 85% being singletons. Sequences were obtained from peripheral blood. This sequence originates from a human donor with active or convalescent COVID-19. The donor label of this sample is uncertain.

CDR3: CASRAQGAGNEKLFF. As DNA, the CDR3 is TGTGCCAGCAGAGCACAGGGGGCGGGTAATGAAAAACTGTTTTTT. The chain couples TRBV27 to TRBJ1-4; 9 bases match TRBD1. V lost 6 bases to trimming and J lost 4 bases; unmatched junction nucleotides: 6. Germline CDR1 reads MNHEY; CDR2 reads SMNVEV (reference sequence). The CDR3 has 15 amino acids.